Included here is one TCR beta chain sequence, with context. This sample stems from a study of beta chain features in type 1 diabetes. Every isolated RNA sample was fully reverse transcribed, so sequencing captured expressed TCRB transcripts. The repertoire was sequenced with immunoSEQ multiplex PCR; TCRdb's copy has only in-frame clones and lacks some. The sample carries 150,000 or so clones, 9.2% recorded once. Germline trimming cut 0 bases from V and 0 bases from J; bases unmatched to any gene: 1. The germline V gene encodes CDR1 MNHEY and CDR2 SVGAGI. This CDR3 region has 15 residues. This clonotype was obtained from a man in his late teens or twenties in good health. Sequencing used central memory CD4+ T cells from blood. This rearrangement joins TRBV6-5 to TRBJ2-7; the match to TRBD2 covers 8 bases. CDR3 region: CASSYSSGVSYEQYF. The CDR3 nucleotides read TGTGCCAGCAGTTACTCTAGCGGGGTCTCCTACGAGCAGTACTTC.